The entry below describes one T cell receptor beta chain. This sample is drawn from a study of T cells expressing NK-cell markers. Across the study: Cells sorted as CD3+CD56+NKG2C+, CD3+CD56+NKG2C- and CD3+CD56-NKG2C+ T cells supplied the TCR beta repertoires.

One entry per CDR3 protein, without DNA, is what TCRdb gives after re-calling the 5' RACE reads. The sample holds approximately 15,000 distinct CDR3 sequences. Sequenced: blood T cells: a sorted CD56 or NKG2C T cell subset, CD4+ or CD8+ T cells, or bulk PBMC T cells (not recorded which). This TCR came from a man aged 18 to 69 in good health.

CDR3 in amino acids: CATSDPRTGGNNEQFF. The rearrangement links TRBV24-1 to TRBJ2-1; TCRdb's assignment of TRBD1 cannot be checked, as there is no DNA. Germline V gene data show CDR1 as KGHDR and CDR2 as SFDVKD. This CDR3 spans 16 amino acids.